The rows below give T cell receptor beta chains drawn from one sample of a study of human T cells and chemical hapten exposure. TCRdb redid the calling of the RACE reads with MiXCR, one entry per CDR3 protein. The profile shows some 96,000 distinct CDR3 sequences, 25% to 30% of them singletons. The sample consisted of whole blood, taken in connection with sensitization to the hapten diphenylcyclopropenone (DPC). The source of these receptors is a man aged 35 to 55 with alopecia areata. Some clones in this sample may be carry-over from other donors' samples. The CDR3 runs from the conserved cysteine through the conserved F or W. Fields, in order: V gene, D gene, J gene, clone size, CDR3 DNA, CDR3 protein. The D gene is left open where the match is weak. Expanded clones are given a class, and other clones once, few, many or no size at all.

V: TRBV20-1; D: -; J: TRBJ1-1; size: few; DNA: TGCAGTGCTACTGGAAGAGGGAGGCTAGAGGGCACTGAAGCTTTCTTT; CDR3: CSATGRGRLEGTEAFF
V: TRBV20-1; D: -; J: TRBJ2-3; size: -; DNA: TGCAGTGCTTCGCTAGATACGCAGTATTTT; CDR3: CSASLDTQYF
V: TRBV15; D: TRBD2; J: TRBJ2-3; size: -; DNA: TGTGCCACCAGCAGTAGCGGGAGATGGTCAGATACGCAGTATTTT; CDR3: CATSSSGRWSDTQYF
V: TRBV20-1; D: TRBD2; J: TRBJ2-1; size: few; DNA: TGCAGTGCTACCCCTGCCGGGACTAGCGGGACCTATGAGCAGTTCTTC; CDR3: CSATPAGTSGTYEQFF
V: TRBV7-2; D: -; J: TRBJ1-5; size: few; DNA: TGTGCCAGCAGCTCAGCGAATCAGCCCCAGCATTTT; CDR3: CASSSANQPQHF
V: TRBV14; D: TRBD1; J: TRBJ2-7; size: -; DNA: TGTGCCAGCAGCCAACCCGGGACAGCTACCTACGAGCAGTACTTC; CDR3: CASSQPGTATYEQYF
V: TRBV12-3/TRBV12-4; D: -; J: TRBJ2-1; size: -; DNA: TGTGCCAGCAGTTTAATTCGAGGGACCAACAATGAGCAGTTCTTC; CDR3: CASSLIRGTNNEQFF
V: TRBV6-5; D: -; J: TRBJ2-3; size: few; DNA: TGTGCCAGCAGTCGTCCTAGCTGGGAGGGCACAGATACGCAGTATTTT; CDR3: CASSRPSWEGTDTQYF
V: TRBV7-8; D: TRBD1; J: TRBJ1-5; size: few; DNA: TGTGCCAGCAGCTGGAGGGACAGGGGCAATCAGCCCCAGCATTTT; CDR3: CASSWRDRGNQPQHF
V: TRBV28; D: -; J: TRBJ2-5; size: -; DNA: TGTGCCAGCAGTGCCCGGCCGGGACATTACCAAGAGACCCAGTACTTC; CDR3: CASSARPGHYQETQYF
V: TRBV28; D: -; J: TRBJ2-1; size: -; DNA: TGTGCCAGCAGTCTGGCTTGGAGTGGGGATGAGCAGTTCTTC; CDR3: CASSLAWSGDEQFF
V: TRBV5-1; D: -; J: TRBJ1-6; size: once; DNA: TGCGCCAGCAGCCCCAGAAGCTCCTATAATTCACCCCTCCACTTT; CDR3: CASSPRSSYNSPLHF
V: TRBV12-3/TRBV12-4; D: -; J: TRBJ1-4; size: -; DNA: TGTGCCAGCGGGCGGGACGGCGTTAATGAAAAACTGTTTTTT; CDR3: CASGRDGVNEKLFF
V: TRBV20-1; D: -; J: TRBJ1-1; size: -; DNA: TGCAGTGCTAAGGCCTGGGCGTGGGACACTGAAGCTTTCTTT; CDR3: CSAKAWAWDTEAFF
V: TRBV5-1; D: TRBD1; J: TRBJ1-1; size: -; DNA: TGCGCCAGCAGCTTTCATGGGGGACAGGGATTGGACACTGAAGCTTTCTTT; CDR3: CASSFHGGQGLDTEAFF
V: TRBV5-5; D: TRBD1; J: TRBJ2-7; size: few; DNA: TGTGCCAGCAGCTTGCAAAAGGACAGGGCCGTAGAGGAGCAGTACTTC; CDR3: CASSLQKDRAVEEQYF
V: TRBV12-3/TRBV12-4; D: -; J: TRBJ1-2; size: -; DNA: TGTGCCAGCAGTTCCATCCGACGGAGCGAGAACTATGGCTACAACTTC; CDR3: CASSSIRRSENYGYNF
V: TRBV12-3/TRBV12-4; D: TRBD1; J: TRBJ2-2; size: few; DNA: TGTGCCAGCAGTTCGTTAAGGCCGCCAGGGGGCTTCGGGGAGCTGTTTTTT; CDR3: CASSSLRPPGGFGELFF
V: TRBV12-3/TRBV12-4; D: -; J: TRBJ2-1; size: -; DNA: TGTGCCAGCAGTTCCAGGGTCGGTGAGCAGTTCTTC; CDR3: CASSSRVGEQFF
V: TRBV6-1; D: TRBD2; J: TRBJ2-7; size: few; DNA: TGTGCCAGCAGTGGGACTAGCGGGATTTCCTACGAGCAGTACTTC; CDR3: CASSGTSGISYEQYF
V: TRBV6-5; D: -; J: TRBJ1-2; size: few; DNA: TGTGCCAGCAGCGAGGGACGGAAAGGTTATGGCTACACCTTC; CDR3: CASSEGRKGYGYTF
V: TRBV20-1; D: TRBD1; J: TRBJ2-2; size: -; DNA: TGCAGTGCTCGGACAGGGGGCGAATCCGGGGAGCTGTTTTTT; CDR3: CSARTGGESGELFF
V: TRBV5-1; D: -; J: TRBJ2-5; size: -; DNA: TGCGCCAGCAGCGAGTATCCCGCTGATAGACAAGAGACCCAGTACTTC; CDR3: CASSEYPADRQETQYF
V: TRBV20-1; D: -; J: TRBJ2-6; size: few; DNA: TGCAGTGCTAAAGGACAGTCCGGGGCCAACGTCCTGACTTTC; CDR3: CSAKGQSGANVLTF
V: TRBV12-3/TRBV12-4; D: TRBD1; J: TRBJ2-5; size: -; DNA: TGTGCCAGCAGTCAGCGGACAGGGGGGAAAGAGACCCAGTACTTC; CDR3: CASSQRTGGKETQYF
V: TRBV28; D: -; J: TRBJ2-7; size: few; DNA: TGTGCCAGCACCTCCTGGGCTGCAGGGGTCTACGAGCAGTACTTC; CDR3: CASTSWAAGVYEQYF
V: TRBV18; D: -; J: TRBJ2-2; size: -; DNA: TGTGCCAGCTCACGGAGGGACGGAAACACCGGGGAGCTGTTTTTT; CDR3: CASSRRDGNTGELFF
V: TRBV7-2; D: -; J: TRBJ1-1; size: few; DNA: TGTGCCAGCAGCTTAGATCTGACCGGAGCCTTGAACACTGAAGCTTTCTTT; CDR3: CASSLDLTGALNTEAFF
V: TRBV7-2; D: -; J: TRBJ1-4; size: -; DNA: TGTGCCAGCAGCTTAGCAGGGATCGCAACTAATGAAAAACTGTTTTTT; CDR3: CASSLAGIATNEKLFF
V: TRBV28; D: -; J: TRBJ1-1; size: -; DNA: TGTGCCAGCAGTTTGTCGAACACTGAAGCTTTCTTT; CDR3: CASSLSNTEAFF
V: TRBV20-1; D: TRBD1; J: TRBJ2-3; size: -; DNA: TGCAGTGCTAGAGCTCCGACAGGGGGCACAGATACGCAGTATTTT; CDR3: CSARAPTGGTDTQYF